The 19 T cell receptor beta chains presented below share a single source sample, sequenced in a study of response to subunit inactivated influenza vaccine. Each CDR3 protein is one row after TCRdb ran MiXCR on the RT-PCR reads. In the table there are more than 600,000 distinct CDR3 sequences, less than 20% of which are singletons. The sample consisted of PBMCs from blood, taken around 5 days after vaccination. The receptors originated from a man in his fifties who received an inactivated influenza vaccine.

This chain joins TRBV5-6 and TRBJ2-7; the D gene is possibly TRBD1 (5 bases). Germline V CDR1 and CDR2: SGHDT, YYEEEE. The CDR3 loop spans 16 amino acids. V lost 5 bases, J lost 3 bases, and 21 bases lay in between. The CDR3 region is CASRKFGDRVNYEQYF. The CDR3 DNA reads TGTGCCAGCAGAAAATTCGGCGACAGAGTAAACTACGAGCAGTACTTC.

This clonotype was picked up a small number of times. J is TRBJ1-1 and V is TRBV7-2, with TRBD1 matching over 10 bases. The V gene's germline CDR1 is SGHTA and CDR2 FQGNSA. After removal of 5 bases from V and 3 bases from J, the junction contained 6 bases not matched to a gene. The CDR3 runs 15 residues. CDR3 sequence (DNA): TGTGCCAGCAGCCGGACAGGGGGTTGGTACACTGAAGCTTTCTTT. Residues: CASSRTGGWYTEAFF.

This chain uses TRBV11-1 with TRBJ2-4; tentative D call: TRBD2 (6 bases). Trimming left V 1 base short and J 0 bases short, with 16 bases between. The CDR3 contains 18 residues. Per germline, CDR1 SGHAT and CDR2 FQDESV (reference sequence). In DNA, the CDR3 is TGTGCCAGCAGCTTAGGGTCCCCGGGGGTGTTAGCCAAAAACATTCAGTACTTC. Its translation: CASSLGSPGVLAKNIQYF.

This clonotype was observed a handful of times. This chain connects TRBV29-1 to TRBJ2-7; the D gene is possibly TRBD2 (5 bases). Germline V CDR1 and CDR2: SQVTM, ANQGSEA. Trimming stripped 1 base from V and 6 bases from J, with 7 bases between. The length of the CDR3 is 11 residues. The CDR3 loop reads CSVEGEIEQYF. The CDR3 DNA reads as TGCAGCGTTGAAGGGGAGATCGAGCAGTACTTC.

The chain recombines TRBV5-1 with TRBJ2-3, with a tentative D call TRBD1 (5 bases). The CDR3 has 16 residues. V was shortened by 0 bases and J by 0 bases, with 11 bases between the two germline ends. The germline V gene encodes CDR1 SGHRS and CDR2 YFSETQ. This CDR3 is CASSLARAGSTDTQYF. The CDR3 region has the DNA TGCGCCAGCAGCTTGGCCAGGGCAGGGAGCACAGATACGCAGTATTTT.

V usage is TRBV13 and J usage is TRBJ2-7; TRBD2 matches 13 bases. The germline V gene has CDR1 PRHDT and CDR2 FYEKMQ (reference sequence). V trimming: 5 bases; J trimming: 4 bases; junction bases outside the gene matches: 11. The CDR3 is made up of 17 amino acids. CDR3 coding DNA: TGTGCCAGCAGCCCAAGATGGGGACTAGCGGGAACATACGAGCAGTACTTC. Its protein product is CASSPRWGLAGTYEQYF.

The chain joins TRBV5-1 to TRBJ2-3; 7 bases fit TRBD1. Germline values: CDR1 SGHRS, CDR2 YFSETQ. Unmatched junction bases numbered 6, after V lost 0 bases and J lost 5 bases. CDR3 length: 15 residues. The CDR3: CASSLGTGGGDTQYF. CDR3 coding DNA: TGCGCCAGCAGCTTGGGGACAGGCGGCGGAGATACGCAGTATTTT.

The chain uses TRBV7-2 and TRBJ2-1, with 11 bases aligning to TRBD2. Germline values: CDR1 SGHTA, CDR2 FQGNSA. Losses at the gene ends were 5 bases for V and 10 bases for J; bases not matched to a gene: 10. The CDR3 runs 15 residues. The CDR3 reads CASSPSGRSNEEQFF. CDR3 in DNA: TGTGCCAGCAGCCCTAGCGGGAGGTCCAATGAGGAGCAGTTCTTC.

The chain couples TRBV20-1 to TRBJ2-1, with TRBD2 matching over 9 bases. The CDR3 sequence is 17 residues long. CDR1 is DFQATT and CDR2 is SNEGSKA in the germline V gene (reference sequence). With V trimmed by 2 bases and J by 4 bases, 12 bases remained unmatched. In nucleotides, the CDR3 is TGCAGTGCTAGACTGGCCTTAGGCGCGGGGGGGTACAATGAGCAGTTCTTC. This encodes CSARLALGAGGYNEQFF.

The chain is built from TRBV10-2 and TRBJ2-7; 10 bases agree with TRBD2. The trim removed 2 bases at V and 4 bases at J, leaving 2 bases unmatched. The CDR3 covers 14 residues. The germline V gene encodes CDR1 WSHSY and CDR2 SAAADI. The CDR3 spells CASSELAGVYEQYF. CDR3 DNA: TGCGCCAGCAGTGAGCTAGCGGGGGTTTACGAGCAGTACTTC.

This chain uses TRBV9 with TRBJ2-5, with D possibly matching TRBD2 (5 bases). This CDR3 comprises 14 residues. V lost 0 bases to trimming and J lost 5 bases, with 11 bases between them. Germline values: CDR1 SGDLS, CDR2 YYNGEE. Here the CDR3 DNA reads TGTGCCAGCAGCGTAGGGAACTGGAGGGAGACCCAGTACTTC. It encodes CASSVGNWRETQYF. Looking up the rest from reference TRBV9 and TRBJ2-5 gives the full variable domain: DSGVTQTPKHLITATGQRVTLRCSPRSGDLSVYWYQQSLDQGLQFLIQYYNGEERAKGNILERFSAQQFPDLHSELNLSSLELGDSALYFCASSVGNWRETQYFGPGTRLLVL.

This clonotype came up many times. The chain links TRBV2 to TRBJ2-3, with 7 bases identical to TRBD2. The germline V gene has CDR1 SNHLY and CDR2 FYNNEI. The junction had 11 bases not matched to a gene; V was cut back by 10 bases and J by 1 base. The CDR3 is 15 amino acids. The CDR3 DNA follows: TGTGCCACCACTGGGACTACACTCGGCACAGATACGCAGTATTTT. It specifies CATTGTTLGTDTQYF.

This clonotype was counted many times. The V gene is TRBV7-2, the J gene TRBJ2-3, with D hard to call. Germline CDR1 and CDR2: SGHTA and FQGNSA. The germline V and J ends were trimmed by 4 bases and 5 bases, with 13 bases remaining between them. The CDR3 runs to 14 residues. CDR3 sequence reads: CASSSRKVGDTQYF. DNA for the CDR3: TGTGCCAGCAGCTCACGTAAGGTGGGAGATACGCAGTATTTT.

This rearrangement joins TRBV11-1 to TRBJ2-1, with TRBD2 matching 11 bases. This CDR3 has 20 residues. V was clipped by 3 bases and J by 7 bases; unmatched bases: 20. Looked up from germline, CDR1 is SGHAT and CDR2 is FQDESV (reference sequence). The CDR3 is CASSLPTSGVGPSGLNEQFF. The DNA for the CDR3 is TGTGCCAGCAGCTTGCCGACTAGCGGGGTCGGGCCTTCCGGTTTAAATGAGCAGTTCTTC.

The gene calls are TRBV20-1 and TRBJ2-3, with 7 bases fitting TRBD2. Trimming took 7 bases from V and 6 from J; bases not matched to a gene: 10. CDR3 length: 13 amino acids. Per germline, CDR1 DFQATT and CDR2 SNEGSKA (reference sequence). CDR3 DNA: TGCAGTGAAGTGCACGGGGGGTTGGATACGCAGTATTTT. Encoded protein: CSEVHGGLDTQYF.

This clonotype was counted between two and nine times. A much larger clone sits a single nucleotide away, making a read error possible. CDR3 protein: CASSFQGVNTEAFF. CDR3 bases: TGTGCCAGCAGTTTCCAGGGGGTGAACACTGAAGCTTTCTTT. The V gene is TRBV12-3 or TRBV12-4, the J gene TRBJ1-1, with TRBD1 matching over 7 bases. The CDR3 runs to 14 residues. J gave up 0 bases and V 3 bases, and 1 base lay outside the gene matches.

The rearrangement joins TRBV15 to TRBJ1-2, with no clear D. Germline V gene sequence: CDR1 LNHNV, CDR2 YYDKDF (reference sequence). The CDR3 sequence is 17 residues long. Trimming took 0 bases from V and 0 from J, leaving 14 bases between them. In nucleotides, the CDR3 is TGTGCCACCAGCAGAGAACGGACGGTCCCCTCTAACTATGGCTACACCTTC. The encoded protein is CATSRERTVPSNYGYTF. The full variable domain, completed using reference TRBV15 and TRBJ1-2, is DAMVIQNPRYQVTQFGKPVTLSCSQTLNHNVMYWYQQKSSQAPKLLFHYYDKDFNNEADTPDNFQSRRPNTSFCFLDIRSPGLGDTAMYLCATSRERTVPSNYGYTFGSGTRLTVV.

The sample holds a few counts of this clonotype. The CDR3 sequence: CASSLDTYQETQYF. The CDR3 DNA reads TGCGCCAGCAGCTTGGACACTTACCAAGAGACCCAGTACTTC. The chain carries TRBV5-1 and TRBJ2-5, with D unresolved. The CDR3 spans 14 residues. Deletions cut 0 bases from V and 0 bases from J, with 6 bases between. Germline V CDR1 and CDR2: SGHRS, YFSETQ. Supplemented by reference TRBV5-1 and TRBJ2-5, the full variable domain reads KAGVTQTPRYLIKTRGQQVTLSCSPISGHRSVSWYQQTPGQGLQFLFEYFSETQRNKGNFPGRFSGRQFSNSRSEMNVSTLELGDSALYLCASSLDTYQETQYFGPGTRLLVL.

This clonotype was seen only a few times. The chain links TRBV25-1 to TRBJ1-1; the D gene is possibly TRBD1 (6 bases). Trimming removed 3 bases from V and 3 bases from J, with 11 bases in between. The CDR3 is made up of 14 amino acids. Germline V CDR1 and CDR2: MGHDK, SYGVNS. The CDR3 DNA reads as TGTGCCAGCAGTGAGAATGGACAGCACACTGAAGCTTTCTTT. The encoded protein is CASSENGQHTEAFF. Using reference TRBV25-1 and TRBJ1-1 for the parts outside the CDR3, the full variable domain is EADIYQTPRYLVIGTGKKITLECSQTMGHDKMYWYQQDPGMELHLIHYSYGVNSTEKGDLSSESTVSRIRTEHFPLTLESARPSHTSQYLCASSENGQHTEAFFGQGTRLTVV.